What follows are 16 T cell receptor beta chains derived from one specimen sequenced in a study of blood T cells in healthy people across ages. Together with a sample-barcoded 5' primer, a J-beta primer mix was included in a second PCR lasting about 6 to 11 cycles. TCRdb reanalysed the 5' RACE reads using MiXCR and keeps one entry per CDR3 protein. The profile shows about 670,000 distinct CDR3 sequences, roughly 41% of them singletons. Sequencing used blood. These receptors all stem from a man older than 75 in good health.

This clonotype has just a few counts. V gene TRBV4-3 combines with J gene TRBJ2-6, with 11 nucleotides matching TRBD1. With 1 base clipped from V and 2 bases from J, the junction kept 10 bases outside the gene matches. The CDR3 covers 20 residues. Germline lookup yields CDR1 LGHNA and CDR2 YSLEER. CDR3 coding DNA: TGCGCCAGCAGCCAAGTGATTTCCGGACAGGGGGCAGCTGGGGCCAACGTCCTGACTTTC. Translation gives CASSQVISGQGAAGANVLTF.

The chain links TRBV14 to TRBJ2-1; 13 bases agree with TRBD2. This CDR3 has 15 amino acids. Unmatched junction bases numbered 2, after V lost 4 bases and J lost 5 bases. CDR1 SGHDN and CDR2 FVKESK come from the germline V gene. The CDR3 DNA sequence: TGTGCCAGCAGCCGGACTAGCGGGGGTCACAATGAGCAGTTCTTC. Translating it yields CASSRTSGGHNEQFF.

J is TRBJ1-2 and V is TRBV5-1, with D perhaps TRBD1 (6 bases). The germline gives CDR1 SGHRS, CDR2 YFSETQ. Trimming stripped 0 bases from V and 4 bases from J, with 10 bases between. The CDR3 runs to 14 residues. CDR3 nucleotides: TGCGCCAGCAGCTTGGACCAGGGGACCTATGGCTACACCTTC. Protein product: CASSLDQGTYGYTF.

In its sample, this clonotype was seen a few times. J is TRBJ1-1 and V is TRBV20-1; 7 bases agree with TRBD1. The CDR3 consists of 9 residues. With V trimmed by 7 bases and J by 10 bases, 3 bases remained unmatched. Germline V lookup: CDR1 DFQATT, CDR2 SNEGSKA (reference sequence). The CDR3 protein is CSEGARAFF. The CDR3 region has the DNA TGCAGTGAGGGGGCGCGAGCTTTCTTT.

This clonotype has a handful of counts. The J gene is TRBJ2-7, the V gene TRBV14, with 11 bases aligning to TRBD1. V shed 4 bases, J shed 7 bases, and the junction held 6 bases outside the gene matches. Germline V lookup: CDR1 SGHDN, CDR2 FVKESK. The CDR3 runs 14 residues. The CDR3 sequence: CASSPGQGAIEQYF. The CDR3 nucleotides read TGTGCCAGCAGCCCCGGACAGGGGGCAATAGAGCAGTACTTC.

The chain links TRBV20-1 to TRBJ2-7, with a weak D call TRBD1 (6 bases). The J call may be in error: the DNA end matches TRBJ2-5 better. This CDR3 is built from 14 residues. Germline CDR1 DFQATT, CDR2 SNEGSKA (reference sequence). This CDR3 is CSARGAPGGETQYF. The CDR3 DNA reads TGCAGTGCTAGGGGGGCCCCAGGTGGAGAGACCCAGTACTTC.

V and J are TRBV6-5 and TRBJ2-5; 10 bases map to TRBD1. This CDR3 contains 17 residues. Germline trimming cut 4 bases from V and 1 base from J; bases unmatched to any gene: 9. The germline V gene encodes CDR1 MNHEY and CDR2 SVGAGI. CDR3 loop: CASSLLGDRGCQETQYF. CDR3 bases: TGTGCCAGCAGTTTGTTAGGGGACAGGGGATGCCAAGAGACCCAGTACTTC.

This clonotype was seen many times. This chain connects TRBV6-2 or TRBV6-3 to TRBJ2-1; 11 positions agree with TRBD2. Germline CDR1 is MNHEY and CDR2 is SVGEGT. The CDR3 has 15 residues. Unmatched junction bases numbered 6, after V lost 5 bases and J lost 6 bases. CDR3 sequence: CASSRLAGTINEQFF. CDR3 sequence (DNA): TGTGCCAGCAGTCGACTAGCGGGGACCATCAATGAGCAGTTCTTC.

A word on this clonotype: Possible read error: a much larger clone is one base away. The J gene is TRBJ2-1, the V gene TRBV6-5; D ambiguous. With 0 bases removed from V and 10 bases from J, the gap between germline ends came to 10 bases. Germline CDR1 and CDR2: MNHEY and SVGAGI. This CDR3 spans 13 amino acids. The CDR3 nucleotides are TGTGCCAGCAGTTACTCGCGATCCTACGAGCAGTTCTTC. Its translation: CASSYSRSYEQFF.

This rearrangement joins TRBV2 to TRBJ2-1; 9 nucleotides match TRBD1. The end of the DNA is better explained by TRBJ2-7, so the J call may be wrong. The CDR3 sequence is 19 residues long. Germline assignment: CDR1 SNHLY and CDR2 FYNNEI. CDR3 sequence reads: CASSQDRGRAISSYNEQYF. In nucleotides, the CDR3 is TGTGCCAGCAGTCAGGACAGGGGCCGAGCAATTAGCTCCTACAATGAGCAGTACTTC.

This sequence joins TRBV20-1 and TRBJ2-7; 9 bases match TRBD2. The germline gives CDR1 DFQATT, CDR2 SNEGSKA (reference sequence). The CDR3 has 14 amino acids. V shed 3 bases and J 7 bases; nucleotides not matched to a gene: 10. In nucleotides, the CDR3 is TGCAGTGCTAGGGAGGCGGGGGGGCCTTATGAGCAGTACTTC. This gives the protein CSAREAGGPYEQYF.

This chain links TRBV6-5 with TRBJ1-6; 8 nucleotides match TRBD1. The trim removed 0 bases at V and 0 bases at J, leaving 13 bases unmatched. There are 21 residues in the CDR3. The V gene's germline CDR1 is MNHEY and CDR2 SVGAGI. CDR3 in amino acids: CASSYSHRGKTKSSYNSPLHF. Here the CDR3 DNA reads TGTGCCAGCAGTTACTCGCACAGGGGGAAAACAAAGAGCTCCTATAATTCACCCCTCCACTTT.

This clonotype was counted between two and nine times. The rearrangement links TRBV4-3 to TRBJ2-3; 8 bases are shared with TRBD2. The CDR3 covers 18 residues. The V gene's germline CDR1 is LGHNA and CDR2 YSLEER. The ends lost 0 bases at V and 9 bases at J; junction bases unmatched: 17. The DNA of the CDR3 is TGCGCCAGCAGCCAAGATCGTCAGGTGTACGGGGGGGTGGAAACGCAGTATTTT. Protein product: CASSQDRQVYGGVETQYF.

This sequence joins TRBV7-9 and TRBJ2-1; 10 nucleotides agree with TRBD2. J lost 13 bases, V lost 5 bases, and 17 bases had no gene match. The CDR3 has 16 residues. Germline lookup yields CDR1 SEHNR and CDR2 FQNEAQ (reference sequence). The CDR3 loop is CASSPPVAGGEETQFF. The CDR3 DNA sequence: TGTGCCAGCAGCCCCCCAGTAGCGGGGGGAGAAGAGACCCAGTTCTTC.

There are a few counts of this clonotype. The DNA of the CDR3 is TGCGCCAGCAGCCCCGGACTAGGTGGCACAGATACGCAGTATTTT. Amino acid sequence: CASSPGLGGTDTQYF. The chain recombines TRBV5-1 with TRBJ2-3, with 7 bases matching TRBD2. Trimming at V came to 4 bases and at J to 1 base, leaving 6 bases not matched to a gene. CDR1 SGHRS and CDR2 YFSETQ come from the germline V gene. The CDR3 contains 15 residues.

This clonotype was seen only once. Here the CDR3 DNA reads TGTGCCAGCAGCCAAAGCGAGAGACGAATGGTGAGGGAGCTGTTTTTT. It yields the protein CASSQSERRMVRELFF. The chain couples TRBV9 to TRBJ2-2, with D hard to call. Looked up from germline, CDR1 is SGDLS and CDR2 is YYNGEE. The CDR3 runs 16 residues. With 4 bases removed from V and 9 bases from J, the gap between germline ends came to 22 bases. The full variable domain, in which reference TRBV9 and TRBJ2-2 provide the parts outside the CDR3, is DSGVTQTPKHLITATGQRVTLRCSPRSGDLSVYWYQQSLDQGLQFLIQYYNGEERAKGNILERFSAQQFPDLHSELNLSSLELGDSALYFCASSQSERRMVRELFFGEGSRLTVL.